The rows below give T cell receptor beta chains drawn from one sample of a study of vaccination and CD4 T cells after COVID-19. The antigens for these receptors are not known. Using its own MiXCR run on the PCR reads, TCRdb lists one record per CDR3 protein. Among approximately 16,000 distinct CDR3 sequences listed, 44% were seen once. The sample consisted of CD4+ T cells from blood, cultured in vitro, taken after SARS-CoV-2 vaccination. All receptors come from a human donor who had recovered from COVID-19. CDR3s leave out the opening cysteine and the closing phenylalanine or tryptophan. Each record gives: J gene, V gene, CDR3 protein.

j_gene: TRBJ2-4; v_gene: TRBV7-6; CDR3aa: ASSLGTGVNIQY
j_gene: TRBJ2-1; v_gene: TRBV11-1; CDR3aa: ASSKLPGQGTYNEQF
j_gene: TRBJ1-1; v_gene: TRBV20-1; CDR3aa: SANGVTSEAF
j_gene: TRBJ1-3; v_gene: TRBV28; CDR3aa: ASSTRGQISGNTIY
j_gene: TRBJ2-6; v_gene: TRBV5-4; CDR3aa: ASSLARASGANVLT
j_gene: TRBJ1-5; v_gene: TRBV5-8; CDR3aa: ASRPWLLDLQPQH
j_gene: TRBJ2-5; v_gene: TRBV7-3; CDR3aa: ASSSGSQETQY
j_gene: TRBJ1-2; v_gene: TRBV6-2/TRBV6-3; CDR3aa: ASSWTDYGYT
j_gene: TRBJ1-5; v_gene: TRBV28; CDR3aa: ASYSNQPQH
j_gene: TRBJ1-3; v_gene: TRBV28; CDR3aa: ASGVGGTPRTGNTIY
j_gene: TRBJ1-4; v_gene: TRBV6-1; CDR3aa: ASRRQGATEKLF
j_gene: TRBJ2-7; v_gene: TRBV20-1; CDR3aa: SAIQRQSTYEQY
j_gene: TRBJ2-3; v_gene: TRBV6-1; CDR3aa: ASSRGQGLQY
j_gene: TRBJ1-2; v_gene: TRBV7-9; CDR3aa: ASSPLRRLANYGYT
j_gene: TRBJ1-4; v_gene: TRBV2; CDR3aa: ASTGGATNEKLF
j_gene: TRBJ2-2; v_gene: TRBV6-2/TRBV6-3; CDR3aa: ASSPARFNTGELF
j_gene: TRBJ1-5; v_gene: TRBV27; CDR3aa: ASNTSDGTYSNQPQH
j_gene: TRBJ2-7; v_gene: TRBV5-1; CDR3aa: ASSPGISRRELSEQY
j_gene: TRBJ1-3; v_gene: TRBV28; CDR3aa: ASSREGSGNTIY